This TCR beta chain was sequenced in a study of blood T cell repertoires in COVID-19. The wider study: Acute-phase and convalescent COVID-19 samples originated in the United States, Italy and Spain. T cells, B-cell-depleted T cells, or PBMCs supplied cDNA or gDNA.

V lost 3 bases, J lost 6 bases, and 3 bases stayed unmatched. Germline loops: CDR1 SGHVS, CDR2 FQNEAQ. The CDR3 loop spans 13 amino acids. In the authors' workflow: Using reference gene primer amplification, nucleated cell counts were estimated. The repertoire was sequenced with immunoSEQ multiplex PCR; TCRdb's copy has only in-frame clones and lacks some. The V and J calls and clone size were taken over from that table, and D and trimming were inferred from the DNA. The sample includes about 52,000 clones, 86% of them seen just once. The chain employs TRBV7-8 and TRBJ2-7; 9 nucleotides match TRBD1. This sequence was found in a woman at least 80 years old with acute or convalescent COVID-19. Sequencing input: peripheral blood. The CDR3 DNA sequence: TGTGCCAGCAGCTTCGGGACAGGGTCCGAGCAGTACTTC. It codes for CASSFGTGSEQYF. The full variable domain, its missing parts supplied by reference TRBV7-8 and TRBJ2-7, is GAGVSQSPRYKVAKRGQDVALRCDPISGHVSLFWYQQALGQGPEFLTYFQNEAQLDKSGLPSDRFFAERPEGSVSTLKIQRTQQEDSAVYLCASSFGTGSEQYFGPGTRLTVT.